This entry is about one TCR beta chain. The V and J ends lost 3 bases and 0 bases, in that order; junction bases with no gene match: 3. Germline loops: CDR1 SNHLY, CDR2 FYNNEI. The CDR3 has 15 residues. Under the authors' procedure: The authors estimated nucleated cell counts from reference gene primer amplification. Here immunoSEQ multiplex PCR was the method, and the copy in TCRdb shows in-frame clones only, minus some. V, J and clone size derive from that table, while D and trimming were established from the DNA sequence. Seen here are 200,000 to 250,000 clones, 84% observed once, and the top ten hold 9.7%. The data stem from a study of blood T cell repertoires in COVID-19.

This chain uses TRBV2 with TRBJ2-5, with 8 bases lining up with TRBD2. The origin of this receptor is a man over 45 with active or convalescent COVID-19. The sequencing sample was made of peripheral blood. Written as DNA, the CDR3 is TGTGCCAGCAGTGACGCTAGCGGGTACCAAGAGACCCAGTACTTC. Amino acid sequence: CASSDASGYQETQYF.